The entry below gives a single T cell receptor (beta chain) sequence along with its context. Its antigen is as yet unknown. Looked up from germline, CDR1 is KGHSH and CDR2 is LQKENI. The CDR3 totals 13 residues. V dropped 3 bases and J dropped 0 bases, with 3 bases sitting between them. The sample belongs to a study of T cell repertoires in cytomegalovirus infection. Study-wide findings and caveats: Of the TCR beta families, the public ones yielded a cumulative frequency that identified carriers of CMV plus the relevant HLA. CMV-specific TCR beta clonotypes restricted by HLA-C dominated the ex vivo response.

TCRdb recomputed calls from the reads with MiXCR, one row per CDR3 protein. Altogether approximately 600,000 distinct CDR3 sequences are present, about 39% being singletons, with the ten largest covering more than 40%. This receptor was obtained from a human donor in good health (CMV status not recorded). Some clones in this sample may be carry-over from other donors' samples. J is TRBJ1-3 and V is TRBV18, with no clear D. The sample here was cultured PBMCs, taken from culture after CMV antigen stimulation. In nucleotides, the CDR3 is TGTGCCAGCTCACCCCCCTCTGGAAACACCATATATTTT. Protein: CASSPPSGNTIYF.